One TCR beta chain is described in this entry. Trimming pared 3 bases from V and 6 bases from J, leaving 17 bases between. The germline V gene encodes CDR1 MDHEN and CDR2 SYDVKM. There are 15 residues in the CDR3. Assay: immunoSEQ multiplex PCR; the TCRdb copy retains only in-frame clones and omits some. The table shows approximately 290,000 clones, with around 82% occurring only once. The sample belongs to a study of blood T cell repertoires in COVID-19. The rearrangement links TRBV28 to TRBJ1-1; D is ambiguous. The clonotype was recovered from a human donor with COVID-19, enrolled during active disease. The donor label of this sample is uncertain. Sequenced sample: peripheral blood. The chain's CDR3 is CASSFPHGRAAEAFF. CDR3 sequence (DNA): TGTGCCAGCAGTTTCCCACACGGGAGGGCCGCTGAAGCTTTCTTT.